The rows below give T cell receptor beta chains drawn from one sample of a study of shared clonotypes between healthy human individuals. The assay was immunoSEQ multiplex PCR, and TCRdb's table has in-frame clones only and misses some. The table records around 600,000 clones, about 97% of them present only once. The specimen sequenced was naive CD4+ T cells sorted from blood. These TCRs come from a woman aged 25 to 39 in good health. Both conserved end residues are part of each CDR3. A D gene is named only where the DNA matches it firmly. Size tells how often a clone was seen (once, few, many) or the class of an expanded clone, and some rows leave it out.

j_call v_call clone_size d_call cdr3_aa cdr3_nt
TRBJ2-3 TRBV6-6 - TRBD2 CASSYASGRSDTQYF TGTGCCAGCAGTTACGCTAGCGGGAGGTCAGATACGCAGTATTTT
TRBJ2-3 TRBV6-1 - TRBD2 CASGAGGADTQYF TGTGCCAGCGGAGCGGGAGGGGCAGATACGCAGTATTTT
TRBJ1-2 TRBV5-6 once - CASRYTVSLYGYTF TGTGCCAGCAGGTATACAGTTTCCCTTTATGGCTACACCTTC
TRBJ1-2 TRBV28 - - CASRIKGSYYGYTF TGTGCCAGCAGGATCAAGGGGTCTTACTATGGCTACACCTTC
TRBJ2-7 TRBV4-1 few TRBD1 CASSFRQGEQYF TGCGCCAGCAGCTTCCGACAGGGCGAGCAGTACTTC
TRBJ2-3 TRBV7-9 - TRBD2 CASTPGGGSTDTQYF TGTGCCAGCACCCCCGGCGGCGGGAGTACAGATACGCAGTATTTT
TRBJ1-2 TRBV28 - TRBD1 CASSSGTVPYGYTF TGTGCCAGCAGTTCCGGGACAGTGCCCTATGGCTACACCTTC
TRBJ1-5 TRBV28 once TRBD1 CASSLWGQGARQPQHF TGTGCCAGCAGTTTATGGGGACAGGGGGCCCGGCAGCCCCAGCATTTT
TRBJ2-1 TRBV5-1 - TRBD2 CASRLAGGPYNEQFF TGCGCCAGCAGACTAGCGGGAGGGCCTTACAATGAGCAGTTCTTC
TRBJ2-7 TRBV6-5 - - CASSTTGRGYEQYF TGTGCCAGCAGTACGACAGGGAGGGGTTACGAGCAGTACTTC
TRBJ2-1 TRBV15 - - CATSRPRPEDEQFF TGTGCCACCAGTCGCCCCCGCCCCGAGGATGAGCAGTTCTTC
TRBJ1-4 TRBV25-1 once - CASSESFLNPNEKLFF TGTGCCAGCAGTGAATCTTTCTTGAATCCTAATGAAAAACTGTTTTTT
TRBJ1-1 TRBV7-9 - - CASSSIGNTEAFF TGTGCCAGCAGCTCAATAGGGAACACTGAAGCTTTCTTT
TRBJ2-3 TRBV11-2 - - CASSLGTGVRDTQYF TGTGCCAGCAGCTTGGGGACCGGGGTGCGAGATACGCAGTATTTT
TRBJ2-3 TRBV30 - TRBD1 CAWRGTGTDTQYF TGTGCCTGGAGGGGGACAGGGACGGATACGCAGTATTTT
TRBJ2-4 TRBV5-1 - - CASSFVRDTGYFRDIQYF TGCGCCAGCAGCTTCGTCAGGGACACGGGGTATTTCAGGGACATTCAGTACTTC
TRBJ2-3 TRBV27 - - CASSLRFLGTDTQYF TGTGCCAGCAGTCTGCGGTTTCTCGGCACAGATACGCAGTATTTT
TRBJ2-4 TRBV19 once - CASSIISGLGIQYF TGTGCCAGTAGTATAATCTCCGGGCTCGGGATTCAGTACTTC
TRBJ2-1 TRBV7-9 - TRBD1 CASRDRANEQFF TGTGCCAGCAGGGACAGGGCCAATGAGCAGTTCTTC
TRBJ2-2 TRBV7-9 - - CASSLVSGGGTGELFF TGTGCCAGCAGCTTAGTAAGTGGAGGAGGCACCGGGGAGCTGTTTTTT
TRBJ2-3 TRBV29-1 - TRBD2 CSVEGGSAADTQYF TGCAGCGTTGAAGGCGGGAGCGCGGCAGATACGCAGTATTTT
TRBJ1-5 TRBV2 - - CASSERIRVSNQPQHF TGTGCCAGCAGTGAAAGGATCCGGGTAAGCAATCAGCCCCAGCATTTT
TRBJ1-5 TRBV15 - - CATSSLGNQPQHF TGTGCCACCAGCAGTCTCGGGAATCAGCCCCAGCATTTT
TRBJ2-3 TRBV7-8 - - CASSLVGGLDTQYF TGTGCCAGCAGCTTAGTAGGCGGTTTAGATACGCAGTATTTT
TRBJ1-3 TRBV18 - - CASSPEQGRTSGNTIYF TGTGCCAGCTCACCGGAGCAGGGGCGAACCTCTGGAAACACCATATATTTT
TRBJ2-7 TRBV28 - TRBD2 CASITMGTSYEQYF TGTGCCAGCATTACTATGGGGACTAGCTACGAGCAGTACTTC
TRBJ2-7 TRBV19 - - CASSIGTPAYEQYF TGTGCCAGTAGTATAGGGACTCCGGCCTACGAGCAGTACTTC
TRBJ2-1 TRBV5-4 - - CASSLPRVNEQFF TGTGCCAGCAGCTTGCCCAGGGTGAATGAGCAGTTCTTC
TRBJ1-2 TRBV7-9 - TRBD1 CASSFSGTGNYGYTF TGTGCCAGCAGCTTCTCCGGGACAGGGAACTATGGCTACACCTTC
TRBJ2-5 TRBV5-5 - TRBD2 CASSLGPGLAVVQETQYF TGTGCCAGCAGCTTGGGGCCGGGACTAGCGGTAGTACAAGAGACCCAGTACTTC
TRBJ2-6 TRBV19 - - CASRGGGSGANVLTF TGTGCCAGTAGGGGTGGCGGCTCTGGGGCCAACGTCCTGACTTTC
TRBJ2-5 TRBV7-7 - TRBD1 CASSAGTGRFETQYF TGTGCCAGCAGCGCCGGGACAGGGCGGTTTGAGACCCAGTACTTC
TRBJ2-7 TRBV19 - - CASSIVDSSYEQYF TGTGCCAGTAGTATAGTGGATAGCTCTTACGAGCAGTACTTC
TRBJ2-1 TRBV6-4 - TRBD2 CASSTGTSGSWEQFF TGTGCCAGCAGTACCGGGACTAGCGGGAGTTGGGAGCAGTTCTTC
TRBJ2-7 TRBV5-4 - TRBD2 CASRQAGGTYEQYF TGTGCCAGCAGGCAAGCGGGGGGGACCTACGAGCAGTACTTC
TRBJ2-2 TRBV28 - - CASSVYRVGELFF TGTGCCAGCAGTGTTTACAGGGTTGGGGAGCTGTTTTTT
TRBJ2-7 TRBV7-2 - TRBD2 CASSLVSGGSYEQYF TGTGCCAGCAGCTTGGTTAGCGGGGGCTCCTACGAGCAGTACTTC
TRBJ1-2 TRBV5-1 - TRBD1 CASSLGRDRANYGYTF TGCGCCAGCAGCTTGGGGCGGGACAGGGCTAACTATGGCTACACCTTC
TRBJ1-1 TRBV6-6 - TRBD1 CASSYTRQGAHTEAFF TGTGCCAGCAGTTACACAAGACAGGGGGCGCACACTGAAGCTTTCTTT
TRBJ2-7 TRBV7-8 - - CASSSGGKVTYEQYF TGTGCCAGCAGCTCTGGCGGGAAGGTAACCTACGAGCAGTACTTC
TRBJ1-1 TRBV11-2 - - CASSPELATEAFF TGTGCCAGCAGCCCCGAGTTGGCCACTGAAGCTTTCTTT
TRBJ2-3 TRBV4-1 - TRBD1 CASSQDGQGRDTQYF TGCGCCAGCAGCCAAGATGGACAGGGAAGAGATACGCAGTATTTT
TRBJ1-2 TRBV20-1 - - CSAAREPGYTF TGCAGTGCTGCCCGGGAGCCTGGCTACACCTTC
TRBJ2-7 TRBV6-5 - - CASSYSPAVPAEQYF TGTGCCAGCAGTTACTCCCCTGCGGTTCCCGCCGAGCAGTACTTC
TRBJ1-5 TRBV23-1 - - CASSQGVHLPGQPQHF TGCGCCAGCAGTCAAGGCGTACACCTCCCCGGGCAGCCCCAGCATTTT
TRBJ2-2 TRBV21-1 once - CASSKPPPGQGLSGELFF TGTGCCAGCAGCAAACCACCTCCGGGACAGGGTTTATCCGGGGAGCTGTTTTTT
TRBJ2-7 TRBV5-6 - TRBD1 CASSLLTGEYEQYF TGTGCCAGCAGCTTGCTGACAGGGGAATACGAGCAGTACTTC
TRBJ1-1 TRBV19 once - CASSSRWTEAFF TGTGCCAGTAGTTCACGGTGGACTGAAGCTTTCTTT
TRBJ2-4 TRBV2 - - CASNGDPPKNIQYF TGTGCCAGCAACGGGGACCCACCCAAAAACATTCAGTACTTC
TRBJ2-3 TRBV7-2 - TRBD2 CASSLGFRLGLSTDTQYF TGTGCCAGCAGCTTAGGATTTAGGTTGGGACTAAGTACAGATACGCAGTATTTT
TRBJ1-1 TRBV11-3 - - CASSFGEEAEAFF TGTGCCAGCAGCTTTGGGGAGGAGGCTGAAGCTTTCTTT
TRBJ2-5 TRBV6-5 - - CATEQGQETQYF TGTGCCACCGAACAGGGCCAAGAGACCCAGTACTTC
TRBJ2-2 TRBV19 - TRBD1 CASSNQGARTGELFF TGTGCCAGTTCAAATCAGGGGGCGCGGACCGGGGAGCTGTTTTTT
TRBJ1-2 TRBV9 - - CASSVGVGTYGYTF TGTGCCAGCAGCGTAGGTGTCGGCACGTATGGCTACACCTTC